Each of the 13 T cell receptor beta chains below was sequenced from the same sample in a study of T-cell reconstitution after alpha-beta-depleted transplantation in children. Unique molecular identifiers were used in preparing the TCRbeta library. TCRdb used MiXCR to reprocess the PCR reads, holding one entry per CDR3 protein. The sample lists some 500,000 distinct CDR3 sequences, around 19% occurring once. This sample comprised PBMCs from the stem cell graft donor, obtained from the stem cell graft. These receptors all come from a human donor who donated a stem cell graft to a child with acute lymphoblastic leukemia.

V and J are TRBV12-3 or TRBV12-4 and TRBJ2-7, with TRBD2 matching over 11 bases. The CDR3 is 15 amino acids. The trim removed 6 bases at V and 3 bases at J, leaving 7 bases unmatched. CDR3 sequence: CASRQTGTSGYEQYF. The CDR3 region has the DNA TGTGCCAGCAGGCAAACCGGGACTAGCGGCTACGAGCAGTACTTC.

The chain uses TRBV5-6 and TRBJ2-7; TRBD2 agrees at 8 bases. Per germline, CDR1 SGHDT and CDR2 YYEEEE. Losses at the gene ends were 9 bases for V and 2 bases for J; bases not matched to a gene: 10. CDR3 length: 14 residues. The CDR3 DNA reads TGTGCCACCGGTCCGGGACTAGATCCCTACGAGCAGTACTTC. It codes for CATGPGLDPYEQYF.

This clonotype showed up just a few times. V usage is TRBV18 and J usage is TRBJ1-2; TRBD1 agrees at 7 bases. After removal of 4 bases from V and 0 bases from J, the junction contained 5 bases not matched to a gene. The germline V gene has CDR1 KGHSH and CDR2 LQKENI. CDR3 size: 15 residues. CDR3 loop: CASSLGQAANYGYTF. In DNA, the CDR3 is TGTGCCAGCTCACTCGGACAGGCCGCTAACTATGGCTACACCTTC.

This clonotype was seen only a few times. The genes are TRBV6-7 and TRBJ1-2; D is unresolved. TRBV6-7 qualifies as an ORF whose function is uncertain. CDR3 length equals 14 residues. V lost 7 bases and J 8 bases, leaving 20 bases between the germline ends. The CDR3 spells CASTSSNLQQGYTF. The CDR3 nucleotides are TGTGCCAGCACCTCCTCTAATCTCCAGCAGGGCTACACCTTC.

The chain couples TRBV20-1 to TRBJ2-4, with 10 bases matching TRBD2. This CDR3 spans 18 amino acids. The germline V gene encodes CDR1 DFQATT and CDR2 SNEGSKA (reference sequence). V lost 2 bases and J lost 7; bases outside the gene matches: 17. CDR3: CSARTHLAGGPAGNIQYF. CDR3 DNA: TGCAGTGCTAGAACCCATTTAGCGGGAGGCCCCGCGGGTAACATTCAGTACTTC.

The V call is TRBV7-6, the J call TRBJ2-6; 8 nucleotides agree with TRBD2. The germline gives CDR1 SGHVS, CDR2 FNYEAQ. CDR3 length: 19 residues. V was clipped by 5 bases and J by 0 bases; unmatched bases: 12. The CDR3 DNA reads TGTGCCAGCAGCCCTGATCTAGCGGGCCTCCTCTCTGGGGCCAACGTCCTGACTTTC. Translated: CASSPDLAGLLSGANVLTF.

The chain couples TRBV12-3 or TRBV12-4 to TRBJ1-5; TRBD1 agrees at 7 bases. CDR3 size: 16 residues. The J segment lost 0 bases and the V segment lost 5 bases, leaving 7 bases of the junction unmatched. The CDR3 here is CASSHQGQYSNQPQHF. CDR3 DNA sequence: TGTGCCAGCAGTCATCAGGGACAGTATAGCAATCAGCCCCAGCATTTT.

The genes are TRBV30 and TRBJ1-1, with 8 nucleotides matching TRBD1. V lost 5 bases and J lost 4; bases outside the gene matches: 6. The CDR3 spans 13 residues. Germline CDR1 and CDR2: GTSNPN and SVGIG (reference sequence). CDR3 in DNA: TGTGCCTGGGGCAGGGGGCGCGGCACTGAAGCTTTCTTT. It specifies CAWGRGRGTEAFF.

The chain combines TRBV3-1 with TRBJ2-1, with unresolved D. The CDR3 extends over 15 amino acids. CDR1 LGHDT and CDR2 YNNKEL come from the germline V gene (reference sequence). V lost 6 bases and J 0 bases, leaving 12 bases between the germline ends. CDR3 protein: CASRSTSSSYNEQFF. DNA of the CDR3: TGTGCCAGCAGATCCACCTCTAGCTCCTACAATGAGCAGTTCTTC.

This clonotype was observed a handful of times. The chain carries TRBV11-2 and TRBJ1-3; 10 bases fit TRBD1. V shed 0 bases, J shed 0 bases, and the junction held 5 bases outside the gene matches. The V gene's germline CDR1 is SGHAT and CDR2 FQNNGV. This CDR3 region has 18 residues. CDR3 in amino acids: CASSLDGGQGLSGNTIYF. CDR3 bases: TGTGCCAGCAGCTTAGATGGGGGACAGGGGCTCTCTGGAAACACCATATATTTT.

In this sample, this clonotype turned up a few times. The chain uses TRBV24-1 and TRBJ2-1; 9 nucleotides match TRBD2. Losses at the gene ends were 4 bases for V and 2 bases for J; bases not matched to a gene: 2. CDR3 length equals 15 residues. Germline loops: CDR1 KGHDR, CDR2 SFDVKD. The CDR3 DNA is TGTGCCACCAGTGACAGACTAGCGGCCTACAATGAGCAGTTCTTC. Its translation: CATSDRLAAYNEQFF.

The chain couples TRBV7-1 to TRBJ1-5, with TRBD1 matching 8 bases. TRBV7-1 is sorted into the ORF group, with uncertain function. The CDR3 is made up of 16 amino acids. Unmatched junction bases numbered 10, after V lost 2 bases and J lost 7 bases. CDR3 coding DNA: TGTGCCAGCAGCTCATCACAGGGGGAGTTCGGGCAGCCCCAGCATTTT. This sequence encodes CASSSSQGEFGQPQHF.

The chain carries TRBV20-1 and TRBJ2-5; 10 bases agree with TRBD2. Losses at the gene ends were 5 bases for V and 2 bases for J; bases not matched to a gene: 8. CDR3 length equals 15 residues. Per the germline V gene, CDR1 is DFQATT and CDR2 is SNEGSKA (reference sequence). The CDR3 loop reads CSAPQAGGRQETQYF. The DNA for the CDR3 is TGCAGTGCTCCCCAAGCGGGAGGGCGACAAGAGACCCAGTACTTC.